This T cell receptor (beta chain) was sequenced during a study of regulatory T cells in long-lasting Graves disease. The CDR3 is 17 residues long. Losses at the gene ends were 5 bases for V and 0 bases for J; bases not matched to a gene: 6. Time point in this sample: newly diagnosed GD, antithyroid drugs for less than 3 months. Extracted RNA from PBMCs served as the source of the TCR library. This clonotype came up once. Arm-PCR of CDR3 regions and iRepertoire HTBI primers were used to build TCR beta libraries. TCRdb re-called the multiplex PCR reads through MiXCR, storing one row per CDR3 protein. Of around 400,000 distinct CDR3 sequences in the sample, about 15% were seen once. The sample was also reused in another study, on T cells in Graves' hyperthyroidism and ophthalmopathy. As that study records: Ophthalmopathy was predicted by the model a median of 6.5 months ahead of onset.

This TCR was sampled from a woman aged 40-49 years with Graves disease. V and J are TRBV12-3 or TRBV12-4 and TRBJ2-2, with 10 positions matching TRBD2. The source was peripheral blood mononuclear cells (PBMCs), collected at new diagnosis, from a patient treated with antithyroid drugs. CDR3 in DNA: TGTGCCAGCAGTCACAGCGGGAGGGCCTCGAACACCGGGGAGCTGTTTTTT. This encodes CASSHSGRASNTGELFF.